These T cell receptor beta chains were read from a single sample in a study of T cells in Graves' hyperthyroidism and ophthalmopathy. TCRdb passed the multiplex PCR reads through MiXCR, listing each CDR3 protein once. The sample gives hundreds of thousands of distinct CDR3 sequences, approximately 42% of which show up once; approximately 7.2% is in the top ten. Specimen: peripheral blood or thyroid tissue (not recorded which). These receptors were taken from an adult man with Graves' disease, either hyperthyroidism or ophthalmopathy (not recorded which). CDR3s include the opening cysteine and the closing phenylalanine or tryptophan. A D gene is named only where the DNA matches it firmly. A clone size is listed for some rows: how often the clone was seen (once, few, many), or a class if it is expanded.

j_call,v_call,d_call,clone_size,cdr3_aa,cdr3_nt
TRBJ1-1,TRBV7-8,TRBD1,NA,CASSTNRGLIMNTEAFF,TGTGCCAGCAGCACAAACAGGGGCCTGATCATGAACACTGAAGCTTTCTTT
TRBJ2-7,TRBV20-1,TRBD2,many,CSARDASGVYEQYF,TGCAGTGCTAGAGATGCTAGCGGGGTGTACGAGCAGTACTTC
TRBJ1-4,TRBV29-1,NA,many,CSVVWANEKLFF,TGCAGCGTTGTATGGGCTAATGAAAAACTGTTTTTT
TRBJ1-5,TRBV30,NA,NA,CAWSQRGGVSNQPQHF,TGTGCCTGGAGTCAACGGGGAGGAGTTAGCAATCAGCCCCAGCATTTT
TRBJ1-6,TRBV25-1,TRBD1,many,CASSSRQGAYSPLHF,TGTGCCAGCAGTTCTCGACAGGGGGCGTATTCACCCCTCCACTTT
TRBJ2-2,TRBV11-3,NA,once,CASSSSRRSGELFF,TGTGCCAGCAGCTCCTCGAGGCGCTCTGGGGAGCTGTTTTTT
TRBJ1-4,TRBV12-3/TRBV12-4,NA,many,CASSVDTPNEKLFF,TGTGCCAGCAGTGTCGACACTCCTAATGAAAAACTGTTTTTT
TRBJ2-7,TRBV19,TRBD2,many,CASSIAGGGEQYF,TGTGCCAGTAGTATCGCGGGAGGAGGCGAGCAGTACTTC
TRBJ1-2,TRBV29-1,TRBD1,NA,CSVADGGGQAGGYTF,TGCAGCGTCGCCGACGGGGGGGGACAGGCCGGGGGCTACACCTTC
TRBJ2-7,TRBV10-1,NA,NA,CASSGLDSNEQYF,TGCGCCAGCAGTGGACTTGATTCCAACGAGCAGTACTTC
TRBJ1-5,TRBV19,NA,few,CASSLVPGNQPQHF,TGTGCCAGCAGCTTGGTTCCAGGCAATCAGCCCCAGCATTTT
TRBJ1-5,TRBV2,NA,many,CASSADSNQPQHF,TGTGCCAGCAGTGCAGATAGCAATCAGCCCCAGCATTTT
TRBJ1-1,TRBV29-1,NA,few,CSVALGGSTEAFF,TGCAGCGTTGCCTTGGGGGGGAGCACTGAAGCTTTCTTT
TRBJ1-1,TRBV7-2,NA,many,CASSSGRMNTEAFF,TGTGCCAGCAGCTCGGGACGGATGAACACTGAAGCTTTCTTT
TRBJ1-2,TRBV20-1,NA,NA,CSASNPSGSANYGYTF,TGCAGTGCTAGTAACCCTTCGGGCAGCGCTAACTATGGCTACACCTTC
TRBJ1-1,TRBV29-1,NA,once,CSVVVVGVNTEAFF,TGCAGCGTTGTGGTGGTGGGCGTGAACACTGAAGCTTTCTTT
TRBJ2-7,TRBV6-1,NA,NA,CASSRGSSYGQYF,TGTGCCAGCAGCCGAGGAAGTTCCTACGGGCAGTACTTC
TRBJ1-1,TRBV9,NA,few,CASSVGDLGTEAFF,TGTGCCAGCAGCGTAGGGGACTTGGGCACTGAAGCTTTCTTT